Below, 13 T cell receptor beta chains from the same sample are listed, as sequenced in a study of blood T cell repertoires in COVID-19. The assay was immunoSEQ multiplex PCR, and TCRdb's table has in-frame clones only and misses some. The sample records some 64,000 clones, around 77% being singletons. The sequencing sample was made of peripheral blood. The receptors were gathered from a man older than 75 with active or convalescent COVID-19.

The chain joins TRBV5-6 to TRBJ1-2; TRBD1 agrees at 7 bases. V shed 4 bases and J 7 bases; nucleotides not matched to a gene: 10. Germline values: CDR1 SGHDT, CDR2 YYEEEE. This CDR3 spans 14 amino acids. Here the CDR3 reads CASSVGTVLFGYTF. The CDR3 coding sequence is TGTGCCAGCAGCGTCGGGACAGTGCTTTTTGGCTACACCTTC.

This chain joins TRBV30 and TRBJ1-6; no definite D call. The ends were cut back, 3 bases at V and 8 bases at J, with 11 bases in the middle. This CDR3 comprises 13 residues. Germline CDR1 and CDR2: GTSNPN and SVGIG (reference sequence). The CDR3 sequence is CAWRVMGDSPLHF. DNA for the CDR3: TGTGCCTGGAGGGTAATGGGCGATTCACCCCTCCACTTT.

This clone was counted ten times or more. The chain recombines TRBV18 with TRBJ1-5; the D gene is possibly TRBD1 (5 bases). This CDR3 comprises 15 residues. Germline CDR1 is KGHSH and CDR2 is LQKENI. V dropped 2 bases and J dropped 3 bases, with 11 bases sitting between them. The CDR3: CASSPNDSPNQPQHF. The CDR3 bases are TGTGCCAGCTCACCAAACGACAGCCCCAATCAGCCCCAGCATTTT.

Only one count was recorded for this clone. The chain carries TRBV24-1 and TRBJ2-1, with D tentatively TRBD2 (5 bases). Germline CDR1 KGHDR, CDR2 SFDVKD. The length of the CDR3 is 12 residues. V lost 1 base, J lost 10 bases, and 7 bases lay in between. The CDR3 coding sequence is TGTGCCACCAGTGATTTTTCGGGAGAGCAGTTCTTC. This codes for CATSDFSGEQFF.

V and J are TRBV11-3 and TRBJ2-2, with no clear D. Germline V gives CDR1 SGHNT, CDR2 YENEEA. The ends were cut back, 2 bases at V and 3 bases at J, with 10 bases in the middle. This CDR3 spans 15 amino acids. In DNA, the CDR3 is TGTGCCAGCAGCTTAAGCTCGGCGGACACCGGGGAGCTGTTTTTT. This sequence encodes CASSLSSADTGELFF. The full variable domain, rest sourced from reference TRBV11-3 and TRBJ2-2, is EAGVVQSPRYKIIEKKQPVAFWCNPISGHNTLYWYLQNLGQGPELLIRYENEEAVDDSQLPKDRFSAERLKGVDSTLKIQPAELGDSAVYLCASSLSSADTGELFFGEGSRLTVL.

The rearrangement joins TRBV4-3 to TRBJ1-4; D is uncertain. The V gene lost 0 bases and the J gene lost 0 bases, with 8 bases spanning the gap. Looked up from germline, CDR1 is LGHNA and CDR2 is YSLEER. The CDR3 extends over 16 amino acids. The CDR3 loop is CASSQDPTATNEKLFF. The CDR3 bases are TGCGCCAGCAGCCAAGATCCAACAGCAACTAATGAAAAACTGTTTTTT.

As DNA, the CDR3 is TGTGCCAGCAGCTCTTTTACAGGAGACGGATTGGGCGCTTTCTTT. Its translation: CASSSFTGDGLGAFF. The chain uses TRBV7-2 and TRBJ1-1; tentatively, D is TRBD1 (5 bases). V was clipped by 4 bases and J by 11 bases, with 23 bases between them. The CDR3 runs to 15 residues. Germline values: CDR1 SGHTA, CDR2 FQGNSA.

This chain connects TRBV7-9 to TRBJ2-1; maybe TRBD2 (6 bases). Germline lookup yields CDR1 SEHNR and CDR2 FQNEAQ (reference sequence). The CDR3 runs 13 residues. Deletions cut 7 bases from V and 1 base from J, with 8 bases between. The CDR3 spells CASIAGSYNEQFF. CDR3 nucleotide sequence: TGTGCCAGCATCGCGGGATCCTACAATGAGCAGTTCTTC.

The chain couples TRBV19 to TRBJ1-3; possibly TRBD1 for D (5 bases). The germline gives CDR1 LNHDA, CDR2 SQIVND (reference sequence). The CDR3 loop spans 14 amino acids. Deletions cut 3 bases from V and 10 bases from J, with 16 bases between. CDR3 DNA: TGTGCCAGTAGTATTCCAGGGCCCCGGCGAACCATATATTTT. Translating it yields CASSIPGPRRTIYF.

Notes on this clone: Its ends do not fully match the called genes, so a read error is possible. This chain connects TRBV18 to TRBJ1-1; D is ambiguous. CDR1 and CDR2 from the germline V gene are KGHSH and LQKENI. This CDR3 comprises 15 residues. The CDR3 here is CASSPAWATVGETFF. The CDR3 DNA reads as TGTGCCAGCTCGCCCGCTTGGGCCACGGTGGGTGAAACTTTCTTT.

This chain connects TRBV29-1 to TRBJ2-3, with D hard to call. Germline assignment: CDR1 SQVTM and CDR2 ANQGSEA. Trimming stripped 2 bases from V and 2 bases from J, with 11 bases between. This CDR3 comprises 14 residues. The CDR3 sequence: CSVEPQLITDTQYF. In DNA, the CDR3 is TGCAGCGTTGAACCGCAACTAATCACAGATACGCAGTATTTT.

This sequence joins TRBV2 and TRBJ2-3, with 13 positions matching TRBD2. CDR1 is SNHLY and CDR2 is FYNNEI in the germline V gene. The V and J ends lost 4 bases and 0 bases, in that order; junction bases with no gene match: 10. The CDR3 is made up of 19 amino acids. CDR3 coding DNA: TGTGCCAGCAGTGGACGACTAGCGGGGGGCTCATTAAGCACAGATACGCAGTATTTT. Amino acids: CASSGRLAGGSLSTDTQYF.

The V call is TRBV9, the J call TRBJ1-2; D remains ambiguous. Deletions cut 0 bases from V and 8 bases from J, with 11 bases between. The CDR3 is made up of 13 amino acids. Germline loops: CDR1 SGDLS, CDR2 YYNGEE. Written as DNA, the CDR3 is TGTGCCAGCAGCGTAGACCCCAGGTCGGGCTACACCTTC. Protein sequence: CASSVDPRSGYTF. Filled out from reference TRBV9 and TRBJ1-2, the complete variable domain reads DSGVTQTPKHLITATGQRVTLRCSPRSGDLSVYWYQQSLDQGLQFLIQYYNGEERAKGNILERFSAQQFPDLHSELNLSSLELGDSALYFCASSVDPRSGYTFGSGTRLTVV.